These 27 T cell receptor beta chains were sequenced from one sample in a study of blood T cell repertoires in COVID-19. Sequencing used immunoSEQ multiplex PCR; TCRdb keeps in-frame clones, though not all of them. The sample carries about 250,000 clones, approximately 91% recorded once. The specimen was peripheral blood. The source of these receptors is a woman between 35 and 50 years old who had recovered from COVID-19.

V usage is TRBV12-3 or TRBV12-4 and J usage is TRBJ1-1, with no clear D. V lost 7 bases and J lost 10, with 13 bases in between. This CDR3 is 11 amino acids long. The CDR3 DNA follows: TGTGCCAGCACTTACGGGGAGGGAGCTTTCTTT. Its protein product is CASTYGEGAFF.

The genes are TRBV6-6 and TRBJ2-7; TRBD2 aligns across 10 bases. The CDR3 is 16 amino acids. Germline CDR1 MNHNY, CDR2 SVGAGI (reference sequence). The V segment lost 5 bases and the J segment 2 bases; nucleotides outside the gene matches: 9. CDR3 in amino acids: CASSPEGLAATYEQYF. The CDR3, as DNA: TGTGCCAGCAGTCCCGAAGGACTAGCGGCGACCTACGAGCAGTACTTC.

In DNA, the CDR3 is TGTGCCAGCAGCTTAGCGGGACAGGGGGGAAACAATGAGCAGTTCTTC. Translating it yields CASSLAGQGGNNEQFF. This chain joins TRBV7-9 and TRBJ2-1; 11 bases align to TRBD1. The V segment lost 0 bases and the J segment 5 bases; nucleotides outside the gene matches: 3. The CDR3 spans 16 residues. The germline V gene encodes CDR1 SEHNR and CDR2 FQNEAQ (reference sequence).

The V gene is TRBV30, the J gene TRBJ2-5; the D gene is possibly TRBD1 (6 bases). V lost 2 bases and J 3 bases, leaving 10 bases between the germline ends. This CDR3 comprises 13 residues. CDR1 is GTSNPN, CDR2 SVGIG, per germline (reference sequence). This CDR3 reads CAWSIGQKETQYF. The DNA of the CDR3 is TGTGCCTGGAGTATTGGACAGAAAGAGACCCAGTACTTC.

This chain connects TRBV6-8 to TRBJ1-3; D call uncertain. The CDR3 has 16 amino acids. Germline V gene sequence: CDR1 MNHGY, CDR2 SAAAGT. V was clipped by 8 bases and J by 2 bases, with 19 bases between them. The DNA for the CDR3 is TGTGCCAGCCCAACTAGGATTGGGGATCCTGGAAACACCATATATTTT. Translation: CASPTRIGDPGNTIYF.

The rearrangement joins TRBV11-3 to TRBJ2-5, with TRBD1 matching over 7 bases. The germline gives CDR1 SGHNT, CDR2 YENEEA. The length of the CDR3 is 13 residues. The trim removed 4 bases at V and 4 bases at J, leaving 3 bases unmatched. The CDR3 spells CASSSQGSETQYF. In DNA form, the CDR3 reads TGTGCCAGCAGCTCACAGGGGTCAGAGACCCAGTACTTC.

The chain combines TRBV6-6 with TRBJ1-5; 8 bases align to TRBD1. The germline CDR1 and CDR2 sequences are MNHNY and SVGAGI (reference sequence). The CDR3 runs 15 residues. The V gene end was trimmed by 2 bases and the J gene end by 10 bases; junction bases not matched to a gene: 10. The CDR3 is CASSYRQGMSVPQHF. DNA for the CDR3: TGTGCCAGCAGTTACCGACAGGGGATGAGTGTACCCCAGCATTTT.

The chain joins TRBV6-5 to TRBJ1-6; D is perhaps TRBD1 (5 bases). The CDR3 contains 16 residues. Germline CDR1 is MNHEY and CDR2 is SVGAGI. The V end was cut by 2 bases, the J end by 7 bases, with 15 bases between. The CDR3 nucleotides read TGTGCCAGCAGTTACCGGGGGGGGAGTTTCAATTCACCCCTCCACTTT. This gives the protein CASSYRGGSFNSPLHF.

This clone was seen only once. Other DNA sequences of this sample code for an identical CDR3. The chain couples TRBV18 to TRBJ2-7; 10 bases align to TRBD1. The CDR3 consists of 14 residues. Germline CDR1 and CDR2: KGHSH and LQKENI. The V gene end was trimmed by 6 bases and the J gene end by 3 bases; junction bases not matched to a gene: 5. This CDR3 reads CASSPGTGDYEQYF. CDR3 nucleotide sequence: TGTGCCAGCTCCCCAGGGACAGGGGACTACGAGCAGTACTTC.

The chain employs TRBV5-1 and TRBJ2-5; 7 bases map to TRBD2. The CDR3 sequence is 19 residues long. Losses at the gene ends were 0 bases for V and 4 bases for J; bases not matched to a gene: 18. CDR1 is SGHRS, CDR2 YFSETQ, per germline. CDR3 nucleotide sequence: TGCGCCAGCAGCTTGGTCGAACGGGGATGGGCGGGAGAAACAGAGACCCAGTACTTC. Translating gives CASSLVERGWAGETETQYF.

V usage is TRBV7-3 and J usage is TRBJ2-3, with D tentatively TRBD2 (5 bases). In germline, CDR1 is SGHTA, CDR2 FQGTGA. V lost 4 bases and J 1 base, leaving 6 bases between the germline ends. This CDR3 region has 13 residues. The CDR3 nucleotides read TGTGCCAGCAGCTCGAGGGGCACAGATACGCAGTATTTT. This sequence encodes CASSSRGTDTQYF.

V and J are TRBV5-4 and TRBJ1-2, with a weak D call TRBD1 (5 bases). The CDR3 has 13 amino acids. V was trimmed by 5 bases and J by 2 bases, leaving 10 bases between them. The germline CDR1 and CDR2 sequences are SGHNT and YYREEE (reference sequence). CDR3 nucleotide sequence: TGTGCCAGCAGTTCGGGACTCAACTATGGCTACACCTTC. It encodes CASSSGLNYGYTF.

The V and J genes are TRBV4-1 and TRBJ2-7; the match to TRBD2 covers 8 bases. J was trimmed by 2 bases and V by 1 base; bases with no gene match: 4. This CDR3 region has 15 residues. Germline V gene data show CDR1 as MGHRA and CDR2 as YSYEKL. As DNA, the CDR3 is TGCGCCAGCAGCCAAGGCCTAGCGGGTGCCTACGAGCAGTACTTC. It codes for CASSQGLAGAYEQYF.

V gene TRBV7-9 combines with J gene TRBJ2-7, with a possible D match to TRBD1 (6 bases). V was pared by 4 bases and J by 10 bases, with 32 bases between. The CDR3 runs 18 residues. Germline lookup yields CDR1 SEHNR and CDR2 FQNEAQ (reference sequence). CDR3 bases: TGTGCCAGCAGCTCAGTAGTGCCCTCATTGGACAGCCACTATTGTCAGTACTTC. It translates to CASSSVVPSLDSHYCQYF.

V and J are TRBV10-3 and TRBJ2-6, with D possibly being TRBD2 (6 bases). Germline V gene sequence: CDR1 ENHRY, CDR2 SYGVKD. V gave up 5 bases and J gave up 0 bases, with 8 bases separating them. The CDR3 is 15 residues long. The CDR3 reads CAISRGTSGANVLTF. CDR3 nucleotide sequence: TGTGCCATCAGTCGGGGGACCTCTGGGGCCAACGTCCTGACTTTC.

This chain links TRBV2 with TRBJ1-2, with a possible D match to TRBD1 (6 bases). The germline V gene encodes CDR1 SNHLY and CDR2 FYNNEI. V lost 3 bases, J lost 6 bases, and 11 bases lay in between. This CDR3 comprises 13 residues. The CDR3 nucleotides read TGTGCCAGCAGTGAGTTAGGGGGAGATGGCTACACCTTC. It is translated as CASSELGGDGYTF.

The chain couples TRBV6-1 to TRBJ2-2, with 7 positions matching TRBD2. The length of the CDR3 is 14 residues. With 3 bases clipped from V and 5 bases from J, the junction kept 3 bases outside the gene matches. CDR1 MNHNS and CDR2 SASEGT come from the germline V gene. Here the CDR3 reads CASSDKGGTGELFF. The CDR3 coding sequence is TGTGCCAGCAGTGATAAGGGAGGGACCGGGGAGCTGTTTTTT.

The V call is TRBV29-1, the J call TRBJ2-4; possible D gene TRBD1, 5 bases. The V end was cut by 7 bases, the J end by 6 bases, with 16 bases between. The CDR3 has 13 residues. Germline V CDR1 and CDR2: SQVTM, ANQGSEA. The CDR3 DNA reads TGCAGCGCCAATCGACAGCCCTTAAACATTCAGTACTTC. This codes for CSANRQPLNIQYF.

The rearrangement joins TRBV9 to TRBJ2-3, with D unresolved. The V gene's germline CDR1 is SGDLS and CDR2 YYNGEE. This CDR3 region has 12 residues. The V end was cut by 1 base, the J end by 5 bases, with 5 bases between. CDR3 region: CASSVTGDTQYF. Written as DNA, the CDR3 is TGTGCCAGCAGCGTAACGGGAGATACGCAGTATTTT.

This sequence joins TRBV23-1 and TRBJ2-7, with 7 bases that match TRBD1. TRBV23-1 is an ORF; its function is uncertain. V shed 2 bases, J shed 3 bases, and the junction held 4 bases outside the gene matches. The CDR3 is made up of 14 amino acids. The CDR3 here is CASSQPRDSYEQYF. The CDR3 DNA reads TGCGCCAGCAGTCAACCCCGGGACAGCTACGAGCAGTACTTC.

The chain couples TRBV9 to TRBJ2-1; no reliable D call. CDR3 size: 16 residues. Trimming removed 0 bases from V and 5 bases from J, with 15 bases in between. Germline CDR1 and CDR2: SGDLS and YYNGEE. CDR3 region: CASSVVGSSGNNEQFF. DNA for the CDR3: TGTGCCAGCAGCGTAGTCGGGTCCAGTGGAAACAATGAGCAGTTCTTC.

This clone was observed once. The J gene is TRBJ2-1, the V gene TRBV4-1; D is perhaps TRBD2 (5 bases). Germline V gene data show CDR1 as MGHRA and CDR2 as YSYEKL. The CDR3 totals 15 residues. V lost 1 base to trimming and J lost 8 bases, with 15 bases between them. The CDR3 region is CASSQGSLSGDEQFF. The CDR3 DNA is TGCGCCAGCAGCCAAGGATCCCTCTCCGGGGATGAGCAGTTCTTC.

The genes are TRBV19 and TRBJ2-1; D uncertain. Germline CDR1 is LNHDA and CDR2 is SQIVND (reference sequence). CDR3 size: 13 residues. V was pared by 7 bases and J by 9 bases, with 16 bases between. The DNA of the CDR3 is TGTGCCAGTACCCCGATGCTCGGGTCTGAGCAGTTCTTC. It translates to CASTPMLGSEQFF. The whole variable domain, filled in from reference TRBV19 and TRBJ2-1, reads DGGITQSPKYLFRKEGQNVTLSCEQNLNHDAMYWYRQDPGQGLRLIYYSQIVNDFQKGDIAEGYSVSREKKESFPLTVTSAQKNPTAFYLCASTPMLGSEQFFGPGTRLTVL.

The V call is TRBV7-3, the J call TRBJ2-1; 8 bases are shared with TRBD1. Germline V gene lookup returns CDR1 SGHTA and CDR2 FQGTGA. The CDR3 consists of 14 residues. Unmatched junction bases numbered 6, after V lost 5 bases and J lost 6 bases. The CDR3: CASSITGTGNEQFF. CDR3 nucleotides: TGTGCCAGCAGCATCACCGGGACAGGCAATGAGCAGTTCTTC. The full variable domain, its missing parts supplied by reference TRBV7-3 and TRBJ2-1, is GAGVSQTPSNKVTEKGKYVELRCDPISGHTALYWYRQSLGQGPEFLIYFQGTGAADDSGLPNDRFFAVRPEGSVSTLKIQRTERGDSAVYLCASSITGTGNEQFFGPGTRLTVL.

About this clone itself: Other DNA sequences in the same sample also yield this CDR3. The chain links TRBV2 to TRBJ2-2; 7 bases fit TRBD1. CDR1 is SNHLY and CDR2 is FYNNEI in the germline V gene. The CDR3 length is 14 residues. Unmatched junction bases numbered 0, after V lost 4 bases and J lost 1 base. The CDR3 region is CASSGTGNTGELFF. CDR3 sequence (DNA): TGTGCCAGCAGTGGGACAGGGAACACCGGGGAGCTGTTTTTT.

The rearrangement links TRBV28 to TRBJ2-7, with TRBD1 matching 7 bases. The CDR3 is 15 residues long. Germline V gives CDR1 MDHEN, CDR2 SYDVKM. With V trimmed by 5 bases and J by 2 bases, 9 bases remained unmatched. CDR3 amino acids: CASSTDRAPAYEQYF. The DNA of the CDR3 is TGTGCCAGCAGTACAGACAGGGCCCCCGCCTACGAGCAGTACTTC. Drawing the rest from reference TRBV28 and TRBJ2-7, the complete variable domain is DVKVTQSSRYLVKRTGEKVFLECVQDMDHENMFWYRQDPGLGLRLIYFSYDVKMKEKGDIPEGYSVSREKKERFSLILESASTNQTSMYLCASSTDRAPAYEQYFGPGTRLTVT.

This clone was observed a handful of times. The CDR3 loop reads CASEQSQATNEKLFF. The CDR3 DNA is TGTGCCAGCGAACAGTCACAAGCAACTAATGAAAAACTGTTTTTT. The chain is built from TRBV2 and TRBJ1-4; D not certain. CDR3 size: 15 residues. The V and J ends lost 8 bases and 0 bases respectively, with 13 bases between them. Per the germline V gene, CDR1 is SNHLY and CDR2 is FYNNEI.